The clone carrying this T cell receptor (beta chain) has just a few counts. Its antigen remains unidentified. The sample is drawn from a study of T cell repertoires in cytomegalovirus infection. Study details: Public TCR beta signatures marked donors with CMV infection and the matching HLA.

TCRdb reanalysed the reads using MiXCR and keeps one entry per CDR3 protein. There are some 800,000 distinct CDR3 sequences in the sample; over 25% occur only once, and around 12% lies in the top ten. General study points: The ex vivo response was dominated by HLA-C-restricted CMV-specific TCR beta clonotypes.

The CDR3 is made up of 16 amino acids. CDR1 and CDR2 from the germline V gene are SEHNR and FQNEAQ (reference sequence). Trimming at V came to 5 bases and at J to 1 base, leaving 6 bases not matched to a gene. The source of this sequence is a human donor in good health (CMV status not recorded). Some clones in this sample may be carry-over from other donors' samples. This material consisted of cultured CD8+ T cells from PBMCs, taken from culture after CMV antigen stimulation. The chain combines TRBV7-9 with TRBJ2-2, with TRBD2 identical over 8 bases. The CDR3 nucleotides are TGTGCCAGCAGCGGGGAGCGGGGGCGGAACACCGGGGAGCTGTTTTTT. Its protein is CASSGERGRNTGELFF.